The clone carrying this T cell receptor beta chain was seen at least ten times. The antigen is not known. Via MiXCR, TCRdb re-called the reads, giving one row per CDR3 protein. The sample holds some 700,000 distinct CDR3 sequences, approximately 33% seen once. These data are taken from a study of T cell repertoires in cytomegalovirus infection. Trimming took off 2 bases at V and 5 bases at J, with 12 bases between the two ends. The CDR3 is 14 amino acids. Study results and limitations: HLA-C-restricted CMV-specific TCR beta clonotypes were dominant in the ex vivo response.

V usage is TRBV12-3 or TRBV12-4 and J usage is TRBJ1-2; possibly TRBD1 for D (5 bases). This sample comprised cultured PBMCs, obtained from culture after CMV antigen stimulation. The sequence derives from a human donor in good health (CMV status not recorded). Some clones in this sample may be carry-over from other donors' samples. The CDR3 is CASSLILGDYGYTF. CDR3 nucleotides: TGTGCCAGCAGTTTAATCCTGGGGGATTATGGCTACACCTTC.